Given below is one T cell receptor (beta chain) in context. Antigen unknown. At the end of 9 to 11 days of culture, CD4+ T cells were isolated. Each participant received a vaccine that was either BNT162b2 or mRNA-1273, given as two doses. The data were produced by immunoSEQ multiplex PCR, yet TCRdb's version contains in-frame clones alone and is incomplete. The sample shows fewer than 75,000 clones, approximately 79% of them seen only once. The data belong to a study of vaccination effects on CD4 cells after COVID-19. The CDR3 consists of 17 residues. Germline assignment: CDR1 KGHDR and CDR2 SFDVKD. The ends were cut back, 3 bases at V and 4 bases at J, with 20 bases in the middle.

This TCR was recovered from a human donor who received a COVID-19 vaccine. The specimen comprised CD4+ T cells from PBMCs cultured without peptide, sampled after COVID-19 vaccination. This rearrangement joins TRBV24-1 to TRBJ2-5; perhaps TRBD2 as D (6 bases). CDR3 amino acids: CATSDPRISRGGETQYF. CDR3 DNA: TGTGCCACCAGTGATCCTCGAATTTCTAGGGGAGGAGAGACCCAGTACTTC.